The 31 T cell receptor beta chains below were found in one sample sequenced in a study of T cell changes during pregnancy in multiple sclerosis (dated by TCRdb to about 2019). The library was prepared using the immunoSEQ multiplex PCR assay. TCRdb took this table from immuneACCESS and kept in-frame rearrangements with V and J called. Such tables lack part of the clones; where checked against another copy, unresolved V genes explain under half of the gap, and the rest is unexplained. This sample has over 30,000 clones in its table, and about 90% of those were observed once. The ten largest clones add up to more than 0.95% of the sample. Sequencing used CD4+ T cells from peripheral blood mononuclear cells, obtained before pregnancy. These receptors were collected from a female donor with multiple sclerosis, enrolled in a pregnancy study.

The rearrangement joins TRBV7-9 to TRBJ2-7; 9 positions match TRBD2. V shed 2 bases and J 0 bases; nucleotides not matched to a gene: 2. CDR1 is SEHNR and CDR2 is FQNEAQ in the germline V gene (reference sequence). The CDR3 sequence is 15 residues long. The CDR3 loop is CASSLIAGASYEQYF. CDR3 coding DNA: TGTGCCAGCAGCTTAATAGCGGGAGCCTCCTACGAGCAGTACTTC. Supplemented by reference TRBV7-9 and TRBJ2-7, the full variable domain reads DTGVSQNPRHKITKRGQNVTFRCDPISEHNRLYWYRQTLGQGPEFLTYFQNEAQLEKSRLLSDRFSAERPKGSFSTLEIQRTEQGDSAMYLCASSLIAGASYEQYFGPGTRLTVT.

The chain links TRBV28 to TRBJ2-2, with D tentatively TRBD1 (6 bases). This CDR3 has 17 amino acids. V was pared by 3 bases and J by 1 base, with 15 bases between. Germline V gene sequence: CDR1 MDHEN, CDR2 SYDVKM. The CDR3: CASSLYPGQLNTGELFF. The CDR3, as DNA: TGTGCCAGCAGTTTGTATCCAGGACAGCTGAACACCGGGGAGCTGTTTTTT.

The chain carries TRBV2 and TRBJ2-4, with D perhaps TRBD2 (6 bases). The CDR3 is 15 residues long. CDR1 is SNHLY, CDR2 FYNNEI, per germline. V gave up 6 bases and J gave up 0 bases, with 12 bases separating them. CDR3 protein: CASRGGVRAKNIQYF. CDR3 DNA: TGTGCCAGCAGGGGAGGCGTTCGAGCCAAAAACATTCAGTACTTC.

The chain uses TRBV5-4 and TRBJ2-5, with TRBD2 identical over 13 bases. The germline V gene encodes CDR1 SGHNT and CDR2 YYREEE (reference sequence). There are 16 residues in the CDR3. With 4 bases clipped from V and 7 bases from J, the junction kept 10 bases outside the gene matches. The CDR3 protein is CASSKGLAGVIGTQYF. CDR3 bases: TGTGCCAGCAGCAAAGGACTAGCGGGAGTTATTGGGACCCAGTACTTC.

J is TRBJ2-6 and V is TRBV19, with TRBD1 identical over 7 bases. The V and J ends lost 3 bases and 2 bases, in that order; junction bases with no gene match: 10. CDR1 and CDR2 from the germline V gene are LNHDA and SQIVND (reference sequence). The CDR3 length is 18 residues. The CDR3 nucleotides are TGTGCCAGTAGTATGGGGACAGTCCGCGACCCTGGGGCCAACGTCCTGACTTTC. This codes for CASSMGTVRDPGANVLTF.

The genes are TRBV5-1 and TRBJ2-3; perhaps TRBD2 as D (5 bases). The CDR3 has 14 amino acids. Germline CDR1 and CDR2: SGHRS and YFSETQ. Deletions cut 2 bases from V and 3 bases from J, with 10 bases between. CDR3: CASSLSSGTDTQYF. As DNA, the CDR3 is TGCGCCAGCAGCTTAAGCTCGGGAACAGATACGCAGTATTTT.

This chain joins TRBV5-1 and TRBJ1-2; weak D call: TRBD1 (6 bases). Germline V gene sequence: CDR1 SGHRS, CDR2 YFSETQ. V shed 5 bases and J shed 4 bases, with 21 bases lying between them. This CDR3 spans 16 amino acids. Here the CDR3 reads CASSTGGTGIIYGYTF. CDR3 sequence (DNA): TGCGCCAGCAGTACGGGGGGAACAGGGATAATCTATGGCTACACCTTC.

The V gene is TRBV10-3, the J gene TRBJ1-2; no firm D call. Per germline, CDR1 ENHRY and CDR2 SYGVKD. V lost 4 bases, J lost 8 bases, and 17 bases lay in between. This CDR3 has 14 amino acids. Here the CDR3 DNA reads TGTGCCATCAGTGCCAGGACGGGAGAGCAGGGCTACACCTTC. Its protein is CAISARTGEQGYTF.

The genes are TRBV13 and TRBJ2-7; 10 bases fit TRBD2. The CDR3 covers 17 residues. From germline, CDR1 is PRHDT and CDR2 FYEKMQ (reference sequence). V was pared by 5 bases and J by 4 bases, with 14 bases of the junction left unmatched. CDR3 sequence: CASSPQAGGPISYEQYF. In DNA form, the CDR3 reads TGTGCCAGCAGCCCCCAAGCGGGAGGGCCGATTAGTTACGAGCAGTACTTC.

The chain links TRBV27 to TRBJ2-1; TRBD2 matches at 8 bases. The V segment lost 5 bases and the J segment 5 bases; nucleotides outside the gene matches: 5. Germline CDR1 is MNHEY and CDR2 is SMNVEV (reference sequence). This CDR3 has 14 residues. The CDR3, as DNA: TGTGCCAGCAGTAGACTAGCGCTTAACAATGAGCAGTTCTTC. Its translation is CASSRLALNNEQFF.

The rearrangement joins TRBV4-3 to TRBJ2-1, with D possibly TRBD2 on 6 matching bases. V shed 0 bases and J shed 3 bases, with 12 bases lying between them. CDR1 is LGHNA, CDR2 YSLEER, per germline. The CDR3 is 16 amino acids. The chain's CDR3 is CASSQDGVADYNEQFF. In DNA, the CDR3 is TGCGCCAGCAGCCAAGACGGGGTAGCGGACTACAATGAGCAGTTCTTC.

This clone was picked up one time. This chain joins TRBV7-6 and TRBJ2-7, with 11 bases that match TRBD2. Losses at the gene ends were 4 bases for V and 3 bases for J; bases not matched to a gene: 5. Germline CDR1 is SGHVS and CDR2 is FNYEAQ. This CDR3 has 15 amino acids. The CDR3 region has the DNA TGTGCCAGCAGCTCGTCCGGGACTAGCGGCTACGAGCAGTACTTC. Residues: CASSSSGTSGYEQYF.

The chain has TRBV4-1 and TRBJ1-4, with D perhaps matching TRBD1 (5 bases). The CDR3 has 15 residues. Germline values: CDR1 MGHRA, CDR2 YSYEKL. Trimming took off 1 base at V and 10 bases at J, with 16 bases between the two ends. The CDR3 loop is CASSQGERGWGKLFF. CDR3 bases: TGCGCCAGCAGCCAAGGGGAGCGGGGGTGGGGAAAACTGTTTTTT.

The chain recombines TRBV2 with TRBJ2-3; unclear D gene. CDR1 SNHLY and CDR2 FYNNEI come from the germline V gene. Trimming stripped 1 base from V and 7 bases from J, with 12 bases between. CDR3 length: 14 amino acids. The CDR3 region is CASSEGSARHTQYF. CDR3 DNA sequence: TGTGCCAGCAGTGAAGGGAGCGCGAGGCATACGCAGTATTTT.

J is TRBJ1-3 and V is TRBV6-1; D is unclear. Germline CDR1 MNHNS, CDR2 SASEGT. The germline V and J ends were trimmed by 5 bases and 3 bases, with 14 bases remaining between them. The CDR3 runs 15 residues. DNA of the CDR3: TGTGCCAGCAGTACCGCGACGGGAGGTGGAAACACCATATATTTT. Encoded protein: CASSTATGGGNTIYF.

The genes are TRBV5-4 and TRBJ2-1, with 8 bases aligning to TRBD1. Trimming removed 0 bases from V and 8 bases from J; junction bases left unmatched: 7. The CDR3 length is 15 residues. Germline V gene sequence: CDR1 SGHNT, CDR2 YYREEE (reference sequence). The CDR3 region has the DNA TGTGCCAGCAGCTTGGGGTTCCAGGGGGCCGATGAGCAGTTCTTC. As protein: CASSLGFQGADEQFF.

CDR3: CASSRNTGELFF. DNA of the CDR3: TGTGCCAGCAGCCGGAACACCGGGGAGCTGTTTTTT. The rearrangement joins TRBV28 to TRBJ2-2; D is undetermined. CDR3 length: 12 residues. Germline CDR1 and CDR2: MDHEN and SYDVKM. Trimming removed 6 bases from V and 1 base from J, with 3 bases in between.

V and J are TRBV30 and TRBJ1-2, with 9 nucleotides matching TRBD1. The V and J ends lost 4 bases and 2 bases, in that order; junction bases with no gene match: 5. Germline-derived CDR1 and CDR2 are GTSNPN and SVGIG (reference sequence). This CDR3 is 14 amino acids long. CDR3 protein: CAWNLGQGNYGYTF. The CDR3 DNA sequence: TGTGCCTGGAATCTGGGACAGGGCAACTATGGCTACACCTTC.

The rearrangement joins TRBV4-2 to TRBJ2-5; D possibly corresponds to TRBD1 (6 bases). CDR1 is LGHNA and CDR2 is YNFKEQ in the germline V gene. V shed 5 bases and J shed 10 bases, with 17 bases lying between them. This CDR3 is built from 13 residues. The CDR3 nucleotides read TGTGCCAGCAGCTACGGGACACCGGGTCACCAGTACTTC. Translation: CASSYGTPGHQYF.

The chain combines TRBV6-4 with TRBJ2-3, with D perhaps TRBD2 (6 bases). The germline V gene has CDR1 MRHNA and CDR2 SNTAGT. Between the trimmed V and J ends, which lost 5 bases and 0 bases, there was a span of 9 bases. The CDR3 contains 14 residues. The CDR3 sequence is CASSPLASTDTQYF. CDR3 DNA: TGTGCCAGCAGTCCCCTAGCGAGCACAGATACGCAGTATTTT.

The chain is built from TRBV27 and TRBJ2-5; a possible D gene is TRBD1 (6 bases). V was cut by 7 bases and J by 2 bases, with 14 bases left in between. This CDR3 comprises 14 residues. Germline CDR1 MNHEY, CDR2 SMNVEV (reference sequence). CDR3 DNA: TGTGCCAGCAAAGAACAGGGAGTACAAGAGACCCAGTACTTC. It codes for CASKEQGVQETQYF.

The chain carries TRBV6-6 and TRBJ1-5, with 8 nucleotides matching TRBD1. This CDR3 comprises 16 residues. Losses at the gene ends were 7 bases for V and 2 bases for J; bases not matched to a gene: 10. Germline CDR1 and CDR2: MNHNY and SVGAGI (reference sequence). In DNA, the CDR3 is TGTGCCAGCATCGACAGGGGCGGTTCAGGCAATCAGCCCCAGCATTTT. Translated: CASIDRGGSGNQPQHF.

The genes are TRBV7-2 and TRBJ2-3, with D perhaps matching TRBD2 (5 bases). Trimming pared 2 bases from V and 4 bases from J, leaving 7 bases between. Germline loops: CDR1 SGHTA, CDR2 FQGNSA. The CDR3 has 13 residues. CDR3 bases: TGTGCCAGCAGCTTAACAGCGGCAGATACGCAGTATTTT. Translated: CASSLTAADTQYF.

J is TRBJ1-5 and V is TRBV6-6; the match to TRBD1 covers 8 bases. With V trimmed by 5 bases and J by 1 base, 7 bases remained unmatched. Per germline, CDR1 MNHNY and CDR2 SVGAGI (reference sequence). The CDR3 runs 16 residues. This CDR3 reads CASSPDRVESNQPQHF. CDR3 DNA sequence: TGTGCCAGCAGTCCGGACAGGGTAGAAAGCAATCAGCCCCAGCATTTT.

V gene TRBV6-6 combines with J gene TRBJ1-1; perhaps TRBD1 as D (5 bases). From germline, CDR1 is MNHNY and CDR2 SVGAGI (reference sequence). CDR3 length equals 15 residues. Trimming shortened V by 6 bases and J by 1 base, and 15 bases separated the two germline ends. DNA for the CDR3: TGTGCCAGCAGCCCTTCTGCGGGGACGAACACTGAAGCTTTCTTT. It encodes CASSPSAGTNTEAFF.

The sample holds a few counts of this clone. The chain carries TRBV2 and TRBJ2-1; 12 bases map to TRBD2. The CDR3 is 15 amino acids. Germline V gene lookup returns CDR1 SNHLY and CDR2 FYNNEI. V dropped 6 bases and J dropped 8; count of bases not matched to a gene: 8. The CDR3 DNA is TGTGCCAGCAGGAGACTAGCGGGAGCGGGAGATGAGCAGTTCTTC. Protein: CASRRLAGAGDEQFF.

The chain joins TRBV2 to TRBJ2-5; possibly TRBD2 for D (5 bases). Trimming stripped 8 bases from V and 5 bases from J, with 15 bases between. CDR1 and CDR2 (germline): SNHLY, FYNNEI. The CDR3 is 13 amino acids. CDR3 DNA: TGTGCCAGCGCGTCCGGGGTCGTGGAGACCCAGTACTTC. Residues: CASASGVVETQYF.

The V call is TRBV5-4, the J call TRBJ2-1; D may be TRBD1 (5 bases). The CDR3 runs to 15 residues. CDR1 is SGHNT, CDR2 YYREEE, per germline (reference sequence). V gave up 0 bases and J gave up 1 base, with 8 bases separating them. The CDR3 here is CASSLESGSYNEQFF. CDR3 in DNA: TGTGCCAGCAGCTTGGAATCAGGGTCCTACAATGAGCAGTTCTTC.

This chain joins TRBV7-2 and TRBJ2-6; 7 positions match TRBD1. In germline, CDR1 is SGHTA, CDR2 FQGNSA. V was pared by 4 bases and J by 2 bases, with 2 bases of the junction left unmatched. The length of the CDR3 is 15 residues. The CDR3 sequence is CASSSGQPGANVLTF. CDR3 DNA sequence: TGTGCCAGCAGCTCGGGACAGCCTGGGGCCAACGTCCTGACTTTC.

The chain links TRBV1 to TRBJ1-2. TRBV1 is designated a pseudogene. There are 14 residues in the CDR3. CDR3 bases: TGCACCAGCAGCCACACCTTGGGGGGGTCTGGCTACACCTTC. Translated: CTSSHTLGGSGYTF.

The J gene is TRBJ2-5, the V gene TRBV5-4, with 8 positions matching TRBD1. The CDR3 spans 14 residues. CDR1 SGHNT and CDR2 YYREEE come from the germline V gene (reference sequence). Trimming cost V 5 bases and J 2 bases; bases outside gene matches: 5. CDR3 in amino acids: CASSPWTGQETQYF. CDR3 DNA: TGTGCCAGCAGTCCTTGGACAGGGCAAGAGACCCAGTACTTC. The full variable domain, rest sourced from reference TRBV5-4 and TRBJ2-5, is ETGVTQSPTHLIKTRGQQVTLRCSSQSGHNTVSWYQQALGQGPQFIFQYYREEENGRGNFPPRFSGLQFPNYSSELNVNALELDDSALYLCASSPWTGQETQYFGPGTRLLVL.